These T cell receptor beta chains were read from a single sample in a study of T cell responses to AZD1222 COVID-19 vaccine. The repertoire was sequenced with immunoSEQ multiplex PCR; TCRdb's copy has only in-frame clones and lacks some. Among roughly 180,000 clones listed, around 88% were seen once. This material consisted of peripheral blood, taken on day 0 of AZD1222 vaccination. Source of these receptors: an adult in good health. The conserved cysteine and the conserved F or W are not part of the CDR3 here. Only part of the rows carry a size: once, few, many, or a class if the clone is expanded.

abundance: few; j_gene: TRBJ1-2; len: 12; v_gene: TRBV25-1; CDR3aa: ASSPVSGAKGYT
abundance: NA; j_gene: TRBJ1-2; len: 12; v_gene: TRBV19; CDR3aa: ASSPRGGDYGYT
abundance: NA; j_gene: TRBJ2-2; len: 14; v_gene: TRBV7-9; CDR3aa: ASSLAGTDNTGELF
abundance: NA; j_gene: TRBJ2-2; len: 10; v_gene: TRBV29-1; CDR3aa: SVQRSAGELF
abundance: NA; j_gene: TRBJ2-1; len: 15; v_gene: TRBV7-8; CDR3aa: ASSPRPRDRGYNEQF
abundance: NA; j_gene: TRBJ2-3; len: 12; v_gene: TRBV6-5; CDR3aa: ATGGATGTDTQY
abundance: few; j_gene: TRBJ1-6; len: 12; v_gene: TRBV30; CDR3aa: AWSVHRENSPLH
abundance: NA; j_gene: TRBJ2-7; len: 10; v_gene: TRBV28; CDR3aa: ASRATGNEQY
abundance: NA; j_gene: TRBJ1-5; len: 10; v_gene: TRBV19; CDR3aa: ASSPLNQPQH
abundance: once; j_gene: TRBJ2-7; len: 12; v_gene: TRBV27; CDR3aa: ASSYLAGTHEQY
abundance: once; j_gene: TRBJ2-7; len: 14; v_gene: TRBV7-9; CDR3aa: ASSLGGLAVRDEQY
abundance: NA; j_gene: TRBJ2-2; len: 13; v_gene: TRBV6-5; CDR3aa: ATHDGGLNTGELF